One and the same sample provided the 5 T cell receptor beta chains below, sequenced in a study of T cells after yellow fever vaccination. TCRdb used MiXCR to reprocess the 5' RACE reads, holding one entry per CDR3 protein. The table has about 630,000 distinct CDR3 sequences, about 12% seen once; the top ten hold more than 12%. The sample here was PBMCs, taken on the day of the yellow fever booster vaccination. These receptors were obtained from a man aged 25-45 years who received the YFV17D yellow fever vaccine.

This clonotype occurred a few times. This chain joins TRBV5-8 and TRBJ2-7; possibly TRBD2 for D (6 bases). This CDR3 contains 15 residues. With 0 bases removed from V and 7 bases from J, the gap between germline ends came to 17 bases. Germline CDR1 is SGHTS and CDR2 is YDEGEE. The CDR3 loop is CASSLDLAPTREQYF. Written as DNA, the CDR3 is TGTGCCAGCAGCTTGGATCTAGCGCCAACAAGAGAGCAGTACTTC. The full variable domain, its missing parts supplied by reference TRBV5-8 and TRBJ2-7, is EAGVTQSPTHLIKTRGQQATLRCSPISGHTSVYWYQQALGLGLQFLLWYDEGEERNRGNFPPRFSGRQFPNYSSELNVNALELEDSALYLCASSLDLAPTREQYFGPGTRLTVT.

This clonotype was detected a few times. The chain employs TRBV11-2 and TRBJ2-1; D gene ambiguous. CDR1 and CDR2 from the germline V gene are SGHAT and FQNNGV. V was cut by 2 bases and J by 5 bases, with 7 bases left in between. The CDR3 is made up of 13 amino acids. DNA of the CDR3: TGTGCCAGCAGCTTAAGCAGGAACAATGAGCAGTTCTTC. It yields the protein CASSLSRNNEQFF.

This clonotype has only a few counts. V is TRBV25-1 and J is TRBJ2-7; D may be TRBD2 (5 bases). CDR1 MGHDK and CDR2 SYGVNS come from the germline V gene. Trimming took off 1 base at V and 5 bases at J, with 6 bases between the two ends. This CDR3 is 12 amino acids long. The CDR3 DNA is TGTGCCAGCAGTGAATTGGGAGACGAGCAGTACTTC. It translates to CASSELGDEQYF.

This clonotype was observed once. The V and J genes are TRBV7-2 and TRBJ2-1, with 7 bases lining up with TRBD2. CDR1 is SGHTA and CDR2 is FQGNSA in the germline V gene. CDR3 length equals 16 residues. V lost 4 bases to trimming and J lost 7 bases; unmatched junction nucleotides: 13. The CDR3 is CASSSTGVSGRNEQFF. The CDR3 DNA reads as TGTGCCAGCAGCTCCACCGGGGTCTCCGGGAGGAATGAGCAGTTCTTC.

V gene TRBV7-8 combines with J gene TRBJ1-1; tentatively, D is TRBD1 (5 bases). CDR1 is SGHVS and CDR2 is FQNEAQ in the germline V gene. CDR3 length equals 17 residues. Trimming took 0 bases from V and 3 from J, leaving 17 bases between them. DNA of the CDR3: TGTGCCAGCAGCTTAGCGGGACCATATACAAGGGACACTGAAGCTTTCTTT. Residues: CASSLAGPYTRDTEAFF.